These T cell receptor beta chains were read from a single sample in a study of cytomegalovirus exposure and HLA in healthy donors. Profiling relied on immunoSEQ multiplex PCR, and the TCRdb table lists in-frame clones only, not all of them. The profile covers more than 250,000 clones, with 75% to 90% appearing a single time and 0.75% to 0.85% taken by the ten largest. Sequencing was done on a sample of PBMCs. These receptors originate from a woman under 30 in good health and CMV-seronegative. Both conserved end residues are part of each CDR3. The order of the fields is clone size, D gene, J gene, V gene, CDR3 protein, CDR3 DNA. A D gene is named only where the DNA matches it firmly. Expanded clones are given a class, and other clones once, few, many or no size at all.

>-|TRBD1|TRBJ1-4|TRBV7-2
CASSKSPSRQGSEEKLFF
TGTGCCAGCAGCAAATCACCGAGCCGACAGGGCTCAGAGGAAAAACTGTTTTTT
>-|TRBD1|TRBJ1-2|TRBV20-1
CSAHRGSGYTF
TGCAGTGCTCACAGGGGAAGCGGCTACACCTTC
>-|-|TRBJ2-1|TRBV11-2
CASSLEVTSYNEQFF
TGTGCCAGCAGCTTAGAGGTGACATCCTACAATGAGCAGTTCTTC
>-|-|TRBJ1-5|TRBV6-5
CASSYLGHISNQPQHF
TGTGCCAGCAGTTACTTGGGACATATTAGCAATCAGCCCCAGCATTTT
>-|-|TRBJ2-7|TRBV11-3
CASSPAQGRNQYF
TGTGCCAGCAGCCCTGCCCAAGGGAGGAATCAGTACTTC
>-|-|TRBJ2-2|TRBV9
CASTRGTLNTGELFF
TGTGCCAGCACCCGGGGAACCCTGAACACCGGGGAGCTGTTTTTT
>-|-|TRBJ2-7|TRBV6-5
CASSPGISSYEQYF
TGTGCCAGCAGTCCGGGGATAAGCTCCTACGAGCAGTACTTC
>-|TRBD2|TRBJ2-5|TRBV5-6
CASSPVASGQWETQYF
TGTGCCAGCAGCCCGGTGGCTAGCGGGCAGTGGGAGACCCAGTACTTC
>-|-|TRBJ1-2|TRBV10-3
CAISEPGFNYGYTF
TGTGCCATCAGTGAACCGGGTTTTAATTATGGCTACACCTTC
>few|-|TRBJ1-5|TRBV6-6
CASREGNQPQHF
TGTGCCAGCAGGGAGGGGAATCAGCCCCAGCATTTT
>-|-|TRBJ1-4|TRBV19
CASSIQGNEKLFF
TGTGCCAGTAGTATACAGGGGAACGAAAAACTGTTTTTT
>-|TRBD2|TRBJ2-1|TRBV7-6
CASSLGTTSGRGGYNEQFF
TGTGCCAGCAGCTTAGGGACGACTAGCGGGAGGGGGGGCTACAATGAGCAGTTCTTC
>-|TRBD1|TRBJ2-3|TRBV18
CASSPDRVGDTQYF
TGTGCCAGCTCACCAGACAGGGTTGGGGATACGCAGTATTTT
>-|TRBD1|TRBJ2-1|TRBV6-5
CASRDLGQREFF
TGTGCCAGCAGGGACTTGGGACAGAGGGAGTTCTTC
>once|TRBD2|TRBJ2-1|TRBV6-5
CASSPGLAANEQFF
TGTGCCAGCAGCCCCGGACTAGCGGCGAATGAGCAGTTCTTC
>-|-|TRBJ1-2|TRBV10-1
CASSPPGWCNYGYTF
TGCGCCAGCAGTCCCCCCGGTTGGTGTAACTATGGCTACACCTTC
>-|TRBD1|TRBJ1-4|TRBV7-9
CASSFYGTDNEKLFF
TGTGCCAGCAGCTTCTACGGGACAGATAATGAAAAACTGTTTTTT